This is a list of T cell receptor beta chains from one sample in a study of T cell repertoires in cytomegalovirus infection. Their antigens remain unidentified. TCRdb reprocessed the reads via MiXCR and lists one record per CDR3 protein. The profile shows around 100,000 distinct CDR3 sequences, over 9.5% of them singletons. The sample was PBMCs, sequenced either directly or after in vitro stimulation (not recorded which). These receptors came from a human donor in good health (CMV status not recorded). Some clones in this sample may be carry-over from other donors' samples. The CDR3 runs from the conserved cysteine through the conserved F or W. A D gene is named only where the DNA matches it firmly. Expanded clones get a size class; other rows say once, few or many, or leave the size out.

v_call	clone_size	d_call	j_call	cdr3_nt	cdr3_aa
TRBV12-3/TRBV12-4	many	TRBD1	TRBJ1-2	TGTGCCAGCAGTCCACAGGGGGCTTTCTATGGCTACACCTTC	CASSPQGAFYGYTF
TRBV20-1	.	TRBD1	TRBJ2-3	TGCAGTGCTACACCGGGACAGGGAGGGGATACGCAGTATTTT	CSATPGQGGDTQYF
TRBV7-9	many	.	TRBJ1-6	TGTGCCAGCAGCTTAGACCCCGGGGAGGGTTATAATTCACCCCTCCACTTT	CASSLDPGEGYNSPLHF
TRBV7-9	few	.	TRBJ2-6	TGTGCCGATGTACGCGGGGACTCTGGGGCCAACGTCCTGACTTTC	CADVRGDSGANVLTF
TRBV12-3/TRBV12-4	few	.	TRBJ2-1	TGTGCCAGCAGTTTAAGAAATTTCCTCTACAATGAGCAGTTCTTC	CASSLRNFLYNEQFF
TRBV7-9	many	.	TRBJ2-7	TGTGCCAGCAGCCCCGGTTGGGGGGCCTACGAGCAGTACTTC	CASSPGWGAYEQYF
TRBV10-3	many	TRBD1	TRBJ2-1	TGTGCCATCAGTGAAGAGCCGCGGACAGGGGCAAAGTTCTTC	CAISEEPRTGAKFF
TRBV23-1	few	TRBD1	TRBJ1-1	TGCGCCAGCACCTATACGGGACAGGGGGCTCCGAACACTGAAGCTTTCTTT	CASTYTGQGAPNTEAFF
TRBV7-6	many	.	TRBJ2-5	TGTGCCAGCAGCTTAGTTCCCGGCAGACAAGAGACCCAGTACTTC	CASSLVPGRQETQYF
TRBV7-9	many	.	TRBJ2-1	TGTGCCAGCAGCTTAGCGCAGAGATTCTACGAGCAGTTCTTC	CASSLAQRFYEQFF
TRBV5-3	.	TRBD2	TRBJ2-5	TGTGCCAGCAGCTTGCGTACTAGCGGGGTTCAAGAGACCCAGTACTTC	CASSLRTSGVQETQYF
TRBV7-2	many	.	TRBJ1-5	TGTGCCAGCAGCTATACAGGGTCCAATCAGCCCCAGCATTTT	CASSYTGSNQPQHF
TRBV6-1	.	.	TRBJ2-5	TGTGCCAGCAGTGAACAGGGTTACCAAGAGACCCAGTACTTC	CASSEQGYQETQYF
TRBV7-2	few	.	TRBJ2-3	TGTGCCAGCAGTCACGACTGGCCCTGGGACACAGATACGCAGTATTTT	CASSHDWPWDTDTQYF
TRBV5-1	many	TRBD1	TRBJ1-2	TGCGCCAGCAGCTCCGAAGGACAGGGGGCAGGATATGGCTACACCTTC	CASSSEGQGAGYGYTF
TRBV7-6	many	TRBD1	TRBJ1-6	TGTGCCAGCAGCTTACCCCGGACAGGAGAAGGGCGGAATTCACCCCTCCACTTT	CASSLPRTGEGRNSPLHF